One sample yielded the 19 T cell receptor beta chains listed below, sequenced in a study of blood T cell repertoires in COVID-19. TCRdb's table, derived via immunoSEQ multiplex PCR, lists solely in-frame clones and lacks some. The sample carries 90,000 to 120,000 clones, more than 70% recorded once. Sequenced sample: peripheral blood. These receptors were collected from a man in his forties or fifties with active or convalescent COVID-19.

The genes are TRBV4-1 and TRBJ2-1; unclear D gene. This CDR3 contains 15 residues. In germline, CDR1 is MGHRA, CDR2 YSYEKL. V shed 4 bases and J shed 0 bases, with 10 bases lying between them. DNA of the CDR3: TGCGCCAGCAGCCTGGGCTTCAGCTCCTACAATGAGCAGTTCTTC. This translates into CASSLGFSSYNEQFF.

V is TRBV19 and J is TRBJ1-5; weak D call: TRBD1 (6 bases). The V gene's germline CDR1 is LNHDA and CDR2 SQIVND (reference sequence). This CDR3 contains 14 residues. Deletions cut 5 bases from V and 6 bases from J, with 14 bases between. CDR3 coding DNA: TGTGCCAGTAGTCAACAGGGAGCCACTCAGCCCCAGCATTTT. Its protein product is CASSQQGATQPQHF.

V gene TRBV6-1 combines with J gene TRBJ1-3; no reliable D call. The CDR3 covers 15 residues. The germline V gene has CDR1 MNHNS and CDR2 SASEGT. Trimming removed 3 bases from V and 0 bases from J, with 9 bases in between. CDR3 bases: TGTGCCAGCAGTGACGGAGTCAGCTCTGGAAACACCATATATTTT. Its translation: CASSDGVSSGNTIYF.

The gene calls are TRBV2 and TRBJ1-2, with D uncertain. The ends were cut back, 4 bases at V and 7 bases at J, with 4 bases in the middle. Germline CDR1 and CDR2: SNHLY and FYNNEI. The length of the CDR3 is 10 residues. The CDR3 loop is CASSAVGYTF. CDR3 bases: TGTGCCAGCAGTGCGGTTGGCTACACCTTC.

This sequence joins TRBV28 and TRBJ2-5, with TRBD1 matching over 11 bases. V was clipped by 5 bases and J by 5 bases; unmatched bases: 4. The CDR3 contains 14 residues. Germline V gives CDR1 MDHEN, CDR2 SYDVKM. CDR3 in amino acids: CASSHGDRGETQYF. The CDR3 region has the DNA TGTGCCAGCAGTCACGGGGACAGGGGGGAGACCCAGTACTTC.

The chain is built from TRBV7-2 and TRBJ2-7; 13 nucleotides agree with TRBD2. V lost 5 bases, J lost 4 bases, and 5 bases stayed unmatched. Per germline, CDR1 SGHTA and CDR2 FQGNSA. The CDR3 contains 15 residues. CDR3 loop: CASSPRTSGSYEQYF. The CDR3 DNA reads TGTGCCAGCAGCCCCCGGACTAGCGGGAGTTACGAGCAGTACTTC.

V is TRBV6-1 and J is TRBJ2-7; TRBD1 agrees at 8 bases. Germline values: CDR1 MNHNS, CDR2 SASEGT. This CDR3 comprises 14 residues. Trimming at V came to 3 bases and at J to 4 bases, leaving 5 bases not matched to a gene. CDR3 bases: TGTGCCAGCAGTGAGCAGGGGGCGCGGTACGAGCAGTACTTC. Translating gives CASSEQGARYEQYF.

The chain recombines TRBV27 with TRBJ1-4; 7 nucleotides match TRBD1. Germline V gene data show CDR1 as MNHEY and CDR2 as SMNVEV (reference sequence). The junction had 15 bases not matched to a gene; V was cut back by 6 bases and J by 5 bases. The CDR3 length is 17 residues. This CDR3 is CASSQTAKGARNEKLFF. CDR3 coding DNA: TGTGCCAGCAGCCAAACCGCCAAGGGGGCGCGAAATGAAAAACTGTTTTTT. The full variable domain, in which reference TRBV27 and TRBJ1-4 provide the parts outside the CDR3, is EAQVTQNPRYLITVTGKKLTVTCSQNMNHEYMSWYRQDPGLGLRQIYYSMNVEVTDKGDVPEGYKVSRKEKRNFPLILESPSPNQTSLYFCASSQTAKGARNEKLFFGSGTQLSVL.

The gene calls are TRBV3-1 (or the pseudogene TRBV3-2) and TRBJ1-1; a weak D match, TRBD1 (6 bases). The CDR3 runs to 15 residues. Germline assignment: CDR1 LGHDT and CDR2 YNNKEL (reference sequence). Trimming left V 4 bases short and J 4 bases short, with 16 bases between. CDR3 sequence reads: CASSPASGGGTEAFF. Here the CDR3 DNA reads TGTGCCAGCAGCCCCGCGAGTGGGGGCGGCACTGAAGCTTTCTTT.

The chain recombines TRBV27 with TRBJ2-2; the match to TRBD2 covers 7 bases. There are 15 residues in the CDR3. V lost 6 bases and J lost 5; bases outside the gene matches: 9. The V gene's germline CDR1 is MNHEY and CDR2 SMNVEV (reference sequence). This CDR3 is CASSYSGTTTGELFF. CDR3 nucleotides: TGTGCCAGCAGCTACTCCGGGACTACTACCGGGGAGCTGTTTTTT.

The CDR3 region has the DNA TGTGCCAGCAGCTCGGGAGGGGAGCTGTTTTTT. Residues: CASSSGGELFF. The V and J genes are TRBV9 and TRBJ2-2; tentative D call: TRBD2 (5 bases). This CDR3 region has 11 residues. The germline gives CDR1 SGDLS, CDR2 YYNGEE. V was clipped by 4 bases and J by 8 bases, with 6 bases between them.

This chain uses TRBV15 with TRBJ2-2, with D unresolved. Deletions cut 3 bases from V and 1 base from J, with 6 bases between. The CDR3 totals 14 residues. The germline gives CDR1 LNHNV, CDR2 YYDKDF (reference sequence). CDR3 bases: TGTGCCACCAGCAGTAGACAGAACACCGGGGAGCTGTTTTTT. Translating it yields CATSSRQNTGELFF.

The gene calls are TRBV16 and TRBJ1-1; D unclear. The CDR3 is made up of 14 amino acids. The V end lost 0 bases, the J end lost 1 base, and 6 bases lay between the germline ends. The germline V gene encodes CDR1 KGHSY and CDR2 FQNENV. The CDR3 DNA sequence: TGTGCCAGCAGCCAATCTCCAGGGAACACTGAAGCTTTCTTT. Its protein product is CASSQSPGNTEAFF.

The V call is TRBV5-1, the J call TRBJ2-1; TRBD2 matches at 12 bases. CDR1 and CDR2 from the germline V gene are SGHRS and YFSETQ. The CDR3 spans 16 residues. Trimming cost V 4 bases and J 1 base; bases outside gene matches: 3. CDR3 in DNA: TGCGCCAGCAGCCCTAGCGGGGGGGGTTCCTACAATGAGCAGTTCTTC. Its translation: CASSPSGGGSYNEQFF.

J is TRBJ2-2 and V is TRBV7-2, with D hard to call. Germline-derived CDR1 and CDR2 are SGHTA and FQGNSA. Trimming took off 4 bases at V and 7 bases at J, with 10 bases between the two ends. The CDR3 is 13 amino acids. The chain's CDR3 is CASSSIHSGELFF. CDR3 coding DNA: TGTGCCAGCAGCTCAATTCACAGCGGGGAGCTGTTTTTT.

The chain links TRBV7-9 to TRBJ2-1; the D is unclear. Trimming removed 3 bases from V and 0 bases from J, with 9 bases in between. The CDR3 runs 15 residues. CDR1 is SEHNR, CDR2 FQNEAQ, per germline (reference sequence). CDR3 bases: TGTGCCAGCAGCTTTGCCCCCAGCTCCTACAATGAGCAGTTCTTC. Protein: CASSFAPSSYNEQFF.

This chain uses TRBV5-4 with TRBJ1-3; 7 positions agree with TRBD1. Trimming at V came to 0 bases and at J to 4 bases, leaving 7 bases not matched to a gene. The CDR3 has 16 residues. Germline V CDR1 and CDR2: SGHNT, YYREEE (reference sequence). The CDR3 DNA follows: TGTGCCAGCAGCTTGGGAGGGCAGGGGGTCGGAAACACCATATATTTT. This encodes CASSLGGQGVGNTIYF.

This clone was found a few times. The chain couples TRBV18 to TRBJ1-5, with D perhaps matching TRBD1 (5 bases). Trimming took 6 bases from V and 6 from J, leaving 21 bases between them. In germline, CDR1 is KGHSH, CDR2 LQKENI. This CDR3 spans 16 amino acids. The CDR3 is CASSPFGGGGIQPQHF. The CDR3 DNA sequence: TGTGCCAGCTCCCCCTTCGGGGGGGGAGGGATTCAGCCCCAGCATTTT.

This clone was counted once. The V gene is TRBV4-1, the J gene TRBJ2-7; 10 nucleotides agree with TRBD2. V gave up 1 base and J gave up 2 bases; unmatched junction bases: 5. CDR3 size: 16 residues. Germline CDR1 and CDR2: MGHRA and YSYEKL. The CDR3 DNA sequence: TGCGCCAGCAGCCAAGTAGCGGGAGGTTCCGCCTACGAGCAGTACTTC. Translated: CASSQVAGGSAYEQYF.